This is a list of T cell receptor beta chains from one sample in a study of cytomegalovirus exposure and HLA in healthy donors. Clones were read by immunoSEQ multiplex PCR, and TCRdb kept only the in-frame ones, dropping some. The repertoire holds fewer than 200,000 clones, 71% seen once, with 2.8% in the top ten. Input material: PBMCs. The source is a woman between 25 and 40 years old in good health and CMV-seronegative. CDR3s include the opening cysteine and the closing phenylalanine or tryptophan. The D gene is left open where the match is weak. The size field is filled for only some rows; it gives once, few, many or a size class.

v_call: TRBV9; cdr3_length: 15; j_call: TRBJ1-4; clone_size: -; d_call: TRBD1; cdr3_nt: TGTGCCAGCAGCGCGGGACAGGTAACTAATGAAAAACTGTTTTTT; cdr3_aa: CASSAGQVTNEKLFF
v_call: TRBV7-6; cdr3_length: 16; j_call: TRBJ2-2; clone_size: -; d_call: -; cdr3_nt: TGTGCCAGCAGCTTAGGGGAGGCAGGGTCCACCGGGGAGCTGTTTTTT; cdr3_aa: CASSLGEAGSTGELFF
v_call: TRBV2; cdr3_length: 15; j_call: TRBJ2-7; clone_size: -; d_call: TRBD2; cdr3_nt: TGTGCCAGCAGAGTTAGCGGGGGAAGCTCCTACGAGCAGTACTTC; cdr3_aa: CASRVSGGSSYEQYF
v_call: TRBV5-1; cdr3_length: 16; j_call: TRBJ2-7; clone_size: -; d_call: TRBD2; cdr3_nt: TGCGCCAGCAGCTGGACCCTAGCGGGAGGTTCCTACGAGCAGTACTTC; cdr3_aa: CASSWTLAGGSYEQYF
v_call: TRBV19; cdr3_length: 16; j_call: TRBJ1-6; clone_size: -; d_call: -; cdr3_nt: TGTGCCAGTACCCTAAACCCAGGGTTTGCGAATTCACCCCTCCACTTT; cdr3_aa: CASTLNPGFANSPLHF
v_call: TRBV19; cdr3_length: 13; j_call: TRBJ1-1; clone_size: -; d_call: -; cdr3_nt: TGTGCCAGTAGCCGGGGATTTAGGGCTGAAGCTTTCTTT; cdr3_aa: CASSRGFRAEAFF
v_call: TRBV4-1; cdr3_length: 14; j_call: TRBJ2-7; clone_size: few; d_call: TRBD1; cdr3_nt: TGCGCCAGCAGCCTCATGACAGGGCCCTACGAGCAGTACTTC; cdr3_aa: CASSLMTGPYEQYF
v_call: TRBV29-1; cdr3_length: 15; j_call: TRBJ1-2; clone_size: -; d_call: TRBD1; cdr3_nt: TGCAGCGCCACTACCACTGACAGGGGGCACTATGGCTACACCTTC; cdr3_aa: CSATTTDRGHYGYTF
v_call: TRBV4-2; cdr3_length: 12; j_call: TRBJ1-1; clone_size: few; d_call: -; cdr3_nt: TGTGCCAGCAGCCAAACAGGGTTTGAAGCTTTCTTT; cdr3_aa: CASSQTGFEAFF
v_call: TRBV28; cdr3_length: 14; j_call: TRBJ2-3; clone_size: -; d_call: -; cdr3_nt: TGTGCCAGCAGTTTTCTGGCAGGGTTTGGTTCGCAGTATTTT; cdr3_aa: CASSFLAGFGSQYF
v_call: TRBV7-2; cdr3_length: 15; j_call: TRBJ2-1; clone_size: -; d_call: TRBD2; cdr3_nt: TGTGCCAGCAGCCCCGGGACTAGGAGGGTCGATGAGCAGTTCTTC; cdr3_aa: CASSPGTRRVDEQFF
v_call: TRBV6-5; cdr3_length: 13; j_call: TRBJ2-5; clone_size: -; d_call: TRBD2; cdr3_nt: TGTGCCAGCAGTTGGACTAGCAGTCAGGCCCAGTACTTC; cdr3_aa: CASSWTSSQAQYF
v_call: TRBV5-6; cdr3_length: 15; j_call: TRBJ2-1; clone_size: -; d_call: -; cdr3_nt: TGTGCCAGCAGCTTGGTCGCGGTTTCGAGCAATGAGCAGTTCTTC; cdr3_aa: CASSLVAVSSNEQFF
v_call: TRBV11-2; cdr3_length: 13; j_call: TRBJ1-1; clone_size: -; d_call: -; cdr3_nt: TGTGCCAGCAGCTTAGGAGGGGGATCTGAAGCTTTCTTT; cdr3_aa: CASSLGGGSEAFF
v_call: TRBV5-1; cdr3_length: 14; j_call: TRBJ2-7; clone_size: -; d_call: -; cdr3_nt: TGCGCCAGCAGCTTCGGAGACCGAAACTACGAGCAGTACTTC; cdr3_aa: CASSFGDRNYEQYF
v_call: TRBV7-2; cdr3_length: 18; j_call: TRBJ2-7; clone_size: -; d_call: -; cdr3_nt: TGTGCCAGCAGCTTAGTTGGCGGGGGCCCCGCTAACTCCTACGAGCAGTACTTC; cdr3_aa: CASSLVGGGPANSYEQYF
v_call: TRBV9; cdr3_length: 12; j_call: TRBJ2-1; clone_size: -; d_call: -; cdr3_nt: TGTGCCAGCAGCCCAGAGGGCGTTGAGCAGTTCTTC; cdr3_aa: CASSPEGVEQFF
v_call: TRBV4-2; cdr3_length: 15; j_call: TRBJ2-5; clone_size: few; d_call: -; cdr3_nt: TGTGCCAGCAGCCCGGTGGGCAGGGACCAAGAGACCCAGTACTTC; cdr3_aa: CASSPVGRDQETQYF
v_call: TRBV6-6; cdr3_length: 15; j_call: TRBJ1-5; clone_size: -; d_call: TRBD1; cdr3_nt: TGTGCCAGCAAAAGCCCCGGGACAGTGAACCAGCCCCAGCATTTT; cdr3_aa: CASKSPGTVNQPQHF
v_call: TRBV29-1; cdr3_length: 12; j_call: TRBJ1-2; clone_size: few; d_call: TRBD1; cdr3_nt: TGCAGCGAGACAGGGGGCGCGTATGGCTACACCTTC; cdr3_aa: CSETGGAYGYTF
v_call: TRBV2; cdr3_length: 16; j_call: TRBJ2-1; clone_size: -; d_call: TRBD2; cdr3_nt: TGTGCCAGCATTCAACCGGGACTAGCCGTTTACAATGAGCAGTTCTTC; cdr3_aa: CASIQPGLAVYNEQFF
v_call: TRBV25-1; cdr3_length: 14; j_call: TRBJ1-1; clone_size: -; d_call: -; cdr3_nt: TGTGCCAGCAGTGAAGTCGAGGGGAACACTGAAGCTTTCTTT; cdr3_aa: CASSEVEGNTEAFF
v_call: TRBV28; cdr3_length: 16; j_call: TRBJ2-2; clone_size: -; d_call: -; cdr3_nt: TGTGCCAGCAGCAAAGGCCAGGGGGGAGTAACCGGGGAGCTGTTTTTT; cdr3_aa: CASSKGQGGVTGELFF
v_call: TRBV18; cdr3_length: 15; j_call: TRBJ2-1; clone_size: -; d_call: TRBD1; cdr3_nt: TGTGCCAGCTCACCAATTAGACAGGGGAACGATGAGCAGTTCTTC; cdr3_aa: CASSPIRQGNDEQFF
v_call: TRBV5-3; cdr3_length: 12; j_call: TRBJ1-4; clone_size: once; d_call: -; cdr3_nt: TGTGCCAGTCCCGAGGGAAATGAAAAACTGTTTTTT; cdr3_aa: CASPEGNEKLFF
v_call: TRBV6-5; cdr3_length: 16; j_call: TRBJ2-5; clone_size: -; d_call: -; cdr3_nt: TGTGCCAGCAGTTTCTCAGGACAGCTAACACAAGAGACCCAGTACTTC; cdr3_aa: CASSFSGQLTQETQYF